Presented here are 23 T cell receptor beta chains from one specimen sequenced in a study of blood T cells in healthy people across ages. A sample-barcoded 5' primer and a J-beta primer mix were used in a second PCR of roughly 7 to 12 cycles. TCRdb re-called the 5' RACE reads with MiXCR, one entry per CDR3 protein. The data hold some 790,000 distinct CDR3 sequences, with 25% to 35% observed a single time. The sample was blood. Receptors were obtained from a woman aged 80 or older in good health.

Notes on this clonotype: This sequence may be a read error, since a much larger clone differs from it by one base. The chain's CDR3 is CASRNMGVSYCEQYF. CDR3 nucleotides: TGTGCCAGCAGAAACATGGGGGTGTCCTACTGCGAGCAGTACTTC. The rearrangement links TRBV6-2 or TRBV6-3 to TRBJ2-4; D could derive from TRBD1 or TRBD2 (5 bases each). The DNA matches TRBJ2-7 better at its end, which makes the J call doubtful. Germline loops: CDR1 MNHEY, CDR2 SVGEGT. The CDR3 is made up of 15 amino acids.

This clonotype was counted ten times or more. V and J are TRBV5-1 and TRBJ2-7; TRBD2 matches at 12 bases. The germline gives CDR1 SGHRS, CDR2 YFSETQ. The CDR3 covers 15 residues. After removal of 4 bases from V and 6 bases from J, the junction contained 8 bases not matched to a gene. The DNA of the CDR3 is TGCGCCAGCAGCGGAACTAGCGGGGGGTTAAGCGAGCAGTACTTC. Translation gives CASSGTSGGLSEQYF.

This clonotype turned up a few times. The chain combines TRBV20-1 with TRBJ1-1, with D possibly matching TRBD1 (5 bases). V was shortened by 5 bases and J by 1 base, with 17 bases between the two germline ends. CDR1 is DFQATT and CDR2 is SNEGSKA in the germline V gene (reference sequence). This CDR3 is built from 15 residues. CDR3 residues: CSAPLQGVRNTEAFF. Here the CDR3 DNA reads TGCAGTGCTCCTCTCCAGGGTGTTAGGAACACTGAAGCTTTCTTT.

This clonotype was seen repeatedly, ten times or more. The chain joins TRBV15 to TRBJ2-3, with D tentatively TRBD2 (7 bases). Germline CDR1 LNHNV, CDR2 YYDKDF (reference sequence). The CDR3 contains 17 residues. V was clipped by 3 bases and J by 6 bases, with 22 bases between them. Here the CDR3 reads CATSSPRPGGRLDTQYF. CDR3 in DNA: TGTGCCACCAGCAGCCCCCGCCCGGGGGGCCGGCTGGATACGCAGTATTTT.

V gene TRBV3-1 combines with J gene TRBJ1-2, with 11 bases matching TRBD1. Per germline, CDR1 LGHDT and CDR2 YNNKEL (reference sequence). The CDR3 length is 18 residues. V was clipped by 1 base and J by 5 bases; unmatched bases: 12. CDR3 protein: CASSQVRHTGTGGYGYTF. CDR3 sequence (DNA): TGTGCCAGCAGCCAAGTTCGCCACACCGGGACAGGGGGTTATGGCTACACCTTC.

This clonotype was observed a handful of times. The chain joins TRBV9 to TRBJ2-2; D could derive from TRBD1 or TRBD2 (5 bases each). The CDR3 sequence is 14 residues long. The germline V gene has CDR1 SGDLS and CDR2 YYNGEE. The V and J ends lost 4 bases and 0 bases respectively, with 7 bases between them. CDR3 amino acids: CASSWGSNTGELFF. DNA for the CDR3: TGTGCCAGCAGCTGGGGGTCGAACACCGGGGAGCTGTTTTTT.

The chain joins TRBV6-6 to TRBJ2-1; possibly TRBD2 for D (5 bases). The CDR3 runs to 13 residues. V shed 6 bases and J shed 9 bases, with 15 bases lying between them. Germline assignment: CDR1 MNHNY and CDR2 SVGAGI (reference sequence). The CDR3 loop reads CASSSASSVEQFF. As DNA, the CDR3 is TGTGCCAGCAGCTCCGCTAGCTCGGTTGAGCAGTTCTTC.

The V and J genes are TRBV6-1 and TRBJ2-6, with a weak D call TRBD2 (5 bases). The CDR3 is 15 residues long. The V gene lost 8 bases and the J gene lost 0 bases, with 11 bases spanning the gap. The germline gives CDR1 MNHNS, CDR2 SASEGT. CDR3 bases: TGTGCCAGCGAGAAAGGGAGCTCTGGGGCCAACGTCCTGACTTTC. Translating it yields CASEKGSSGANVLTF.

On this clonotype itself: An end of the junction differs from the germline gene, which may be a read error. This sequence joins TRBV6-6 and TRBJ2-1, with D unclear. The end of the DNA fits TRBJ2-7 better, so the J call may be wrong. Germline CDR1 reads MNHNY; CDR2 reads SVGAGI (reference sequence). The CDR3 is 16 amino acids. The chain's CDR3 is CASSYSGSLGSYEQYF. The CDR3 DNA reads TGTGCTAGCAGTTACAGTGGGTCACTGGGCAGCTACGAGCAGTACTTC.

This clonotype was seen at least ten times. The J gene is TRBJ2-5, the V gene TRBV27, with D perhaps TRBD1 or TRBD2 (8 bases each). The CDR3 consists of 15 residues. V dropped 8 bases and J dropped 1 base, with 17 bases sitting between them. Per the germline V gene, CDR1 is MNHEY and CDR2 is SMNVEV (reference sequence). The CDR3 coding sequence is TGTGCCAGCCGGGGGGGGACAGGAAGCCAAGAGACCCAGTACTTC. Translation: CASRGGTGSQETQYF.

This clonotype was detected only a few times. A read error is possible here, since a much larger clone lies one base away. The CDR3 protein is CASAFNHEQYF. The DNA of the CDR3 is TGTGCTAGTGCCTTCAACCATGAGCAGTACTTC. This rearrangement joins TRBV12-5 to TRBJ2-5; D unclear. The CDR3 extends over 11 amino acids. Trimming shortened V by 7 bases and J by 11 bases, and 14 bases separated the two germline ends. CDR1 and CDR2 (germline): LGHNT, FRNRAP. The full variable domain, with the rest looked up from reference TRBV12-5 and TRBJ2-5, is DARVTQTPRHKVTEMGQEVTMRCQPILGHNTVFWYRQTMMQGLELLAYFRNRAPLDDSGMPKDRFSAEMPDATLATLKIQPSEPRDSAVYFCASAFNHEQYFGPGTRLLVL.

The J gene is TRBJ1-4, the V gene TRBV7-2; D is uncertain. Per the germline V gene, CDR1 is SGHTA and CDR2 is FQGNSA. The V and J ends lost 6 bases and 8 bases respectively, with 10 bases between them. The CDR3 is made up of 12 amino acids. The CDR3 is CASSLGGEKLFF. The DNA for the CDR3 is TGTGCCAGCAGTTTGGGTGGCGAAAAACTGTTTTTT.

This clonotype turned up a few times. V gene TRBV5-1 combines with J gene TRBJ1-1; 7 bases line up with TRBD1. Germline CDR1 and CDR2: SGHRS and YFSETQ. The CDR3 is made up of 17 amino acids. V was pared by 0 bases and J by 5 bases, with 13 bases of the junction left unmatched. CDR3 loop: CASSLGRGRINRTEAFF. The CDR3 DNA reads as TGCGCCAGCAGCTTGGGGAGGGGGCGGATTAATAGGACTGAAGCTTTCTTT.

Ten or more counts support this clonotype. The chain uses TRBV6-6 and TRBJ2-1; D might be TRBD1 (7 bases). The germline gives CDR1 MNHNY, CDR2 SVGAGI (reference sequence). The CDR3 contains 14 residues. The V and J ends lost 4 bases and 6 bases respectively, with 13 bases between them. CDR3 sequence reads: CASSSRQGLNEQFF. CDR3 nucleotide sequence: TGTGCCAGCAGTTCCAGACAGGGACTCAATGAGCAGTTCTTC.

This clonotype was counted at least ten times. V usage is TRBV28 and J usage is TRBJ2-7; 10 nucleotides agree with TRBD2. The CDR3 has 15 residues. The V segment lost 3 bases and the J segment 6 bases; nucleotides outside the gene matches: 8. Per germline, CDR1 MDHEN and CDR2 SYDVKM. The CDR3 reads CASSLSSGGRSEQYF. The CDR3 coding sequence is TGTGCCAGCAGTTTGTCTAGCGGGGGTAGGAGCGAGCAGTACTTC.

The chain carries TRBV18 and TRBJ2-3; the match to TRBD2 covers 13 bases. V lost 4 bases and J lost 4; bases outside the gene matches: 5. The length of the CDR3 is 16 residues. Germline CDR1 is KGHSH and CDR2 is LQKENI. The CDR3 DNA is TGTGCCAGCTCACAACCGGGACTAGCGGGGTCAGATACGCAGTATTTT. Protein product: CASSQPGLAGSDTQYF.

Ten or more counts support this clonotype. The chain carries TRBV6-1 and TRBJ2-5; 7 nucleotides line up with TRBD1. The CDR3 sequence is 14 residues long. J lost 5 bases, V lost 6 bases, and 9 bases had no gene match. Germline loops: CDR1 MNHNS, CDR2 SASEGT. The chain's CDR3 is CASSPPGQSETQYF. In DNA form, the CDR3 reads TGTGCCAGCAGCCCCCCGGGACAGTCGGAGACCCAGTACTTC.

The rearrangement links TRBV27 to TRBJ2-5; 10 bases are a match to TRBD1. V was clipped by 5 bases and J by 0 bases; unmatched bases: 9. The CDR3 runs to 17 residues. In germline, CDR1 is MNHEY, CDR2 SMNVEV (reference sequence). The DNA for the CDR3 is TGTGCCAGCAGTGCTAGACAGGGGGCTGAATACCAAGAGACCCAGTACTTC. This encodes CASSARQGAEYQETQYF.

As regards this clonotype: At one end, the junction sequence differs from germline, possibly due to a read error. The V call is TRBV6-4, the J call TRBJ1-1; perhaps TRBD1 as D (5 bases). The V gene's germline CDR1 is MRHNA and CDR2 SNTAGT. This CDR3 is 14 amino acids long. The DNA of the CDR3 is TGTGCCAGCAGAGGAGGACACATGAACACTGACGCTTTCTTT. Protein sequence: CASRGGHMNTDAFF.

In its sample, this clonotype was seen a few times. A read error is possible here, since a much larger clone lies one base away. This chain connects TRBV20-1 to TRBJ2-1, with TRBD1 matching over 11 bases. The trim removed 4 bases at V and 8 bases at J, leaving 7 bases unmatched. The CDR3 covers 14 residues. The V gene's germline CDR1 is DFQATT and CDR2 SNEGSKA (reference sequence). In DNA form, the CDR3 reads TGCAGTGCTATCCCGGGACAGGGGGGCGATGAGCAGTTCTTC. It specifies CSAIPGQGGDEQFF.

This clonotype was seen a few times. This chain links TRBV7-2 with TRBJ1-6; the match to TRBD1 covers 8 bases. Germline CDR1 and CDR2: SGHTA and FQGNSA. The junction had 15 bases not matched to a gene; V was cut back by 5 bases and J by 9 bases. The CDR3 is 17 residues long. As DNA, the CDR3 is TGTGCCAGCAGCCCTGCTGAGACAGGGGCCTCGGGTTCACCCCTCCACTTT. It encodes CASSPAETGASGSPLHF.

This clonotype has at least ten counts. V and J are TRBV20-1 and TRBJ1-2; 7 bases match TRBD1. Germline CDR1 DFQATT, CDR2 SNEGSKA (reference sequence). The CDR3 length is 16 residues. V lost 0 bases to trimming and J lost 4 bases; unmatched junction nucleotides: 11. For the CDR3, the DNA is TGCAGTGCTAGAGATATTAGGTCGGCAGGGGGCTATGGCTACACCTTC. It yields the protein CSARDIRSAGGYGYTF.

As to this clonotype: This may be a read error: a much more frequent sequence differs by one nucleotide. The chain couples TRBV6-2 or TRBV6-3 to TRBJ1-2; 8 bases agree with TRBD1. The germline CDR1 and CDR2 sequences are MNHEY and SVGEGT. CDR3 length: 14 amino acids. The CDR3 DNA is TGTGCCAGCAGGAGGACAGGGAAGGGAGGTGGCCACACCTTC. Its translation is CASRRTGKGGGHTF.